This T cell receptor beta chain was sequenced in a study of OX40 agonist ivuxolimab in advanced cancers. Sequencing was performed with immunoSEQ multiplex PCR; in TCRdb, only in-frame clones are kept and a portion is missing. Among over 65,000 clones, less than 95% were seen once, and the ten largest hold less than 2%. The CDR3 totals 11 residues. From germline, CDR1 is MNHNY and CDR2 SVGAGI (reference sequence). Trimming pared 6 bases from V and 13 bases from J, leaving 13 bases between. The gene calls are TRBV6-6 and TRBJ2-1; D perhaps matches TRBD1 (6 bases). The sequence was collected from an adult with an advanced solid tumor such as melanoma, head and neck, liver or kidney cancer. Source: CD4+ or CD8+ T cells sorted from blood, taken in a trial of the OX40 agonist ivuxolimab. The CDR3 bases are TGTGCCAGCAGCCCTACCGGGACACAGTTCTTC. Translated: CASSPTGTQFF.